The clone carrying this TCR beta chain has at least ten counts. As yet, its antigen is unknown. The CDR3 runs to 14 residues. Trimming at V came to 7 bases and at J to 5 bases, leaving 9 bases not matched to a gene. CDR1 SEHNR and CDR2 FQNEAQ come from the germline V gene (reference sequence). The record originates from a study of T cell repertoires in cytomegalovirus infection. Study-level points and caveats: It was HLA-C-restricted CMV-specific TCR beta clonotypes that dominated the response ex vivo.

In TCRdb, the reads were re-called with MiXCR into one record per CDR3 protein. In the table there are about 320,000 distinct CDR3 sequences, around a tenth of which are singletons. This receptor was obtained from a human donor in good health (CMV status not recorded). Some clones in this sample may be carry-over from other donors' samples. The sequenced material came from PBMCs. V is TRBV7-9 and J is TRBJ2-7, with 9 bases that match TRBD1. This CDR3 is CASTRGDRVDEQYF. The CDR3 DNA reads TGTGCCAGCACCAGAGGGGACAGGGTTGACGAGCAGTACTTC.